This T cell receptor beta chain was sequenced during a study of shared clonotypes between healthy human individuals. CDR1 is LNHDA, CDR2 SQIVND, per germline (reference sequence). The CDR3 has 15 amino acids. Trimming took 0 bases from V and 0 from J, leaving 6 bases between them. Generated by immunoSEQ multiplex PCR, the TCRdb table keeps only in-frame clones and is missing some. The sample holds around 2.3 million clones, 95% seen once. This sequence originates from a man aged 18 to 30 in good health. The specimen was naive CD4+ T cells sorted from blood. Subset of the sample: CD45RA+ positively selected. The V gene is TRBV19, the J gene TRBJ2-4; no firm D call. The CDR3 nucleotides read TGTGCCAGTAGTATAGAGAGGTTAGCCAAAAACATTCAGTACTTC. Translating it yields CASSIERLAKNIQYF.